The 10 T cell receptor beta chains given below trace back to one sample, sequenced in a study of T cell responses to AZD1222 COVID-19 vaccine. The data were produced by immunoSEQ multiplex PCR, yet TCRdb's version contains in-frame clones alone and is incomplete. The sample records roughly 120,000 clones, about 85% being singletons. Material: peripheral blood, obtained on day 0 of AZD1222 vaccination. The origin of the receptors is an adult in good health.

This chain uses TRBV19 with TRBJ2-7, with D perhaps given as TRBD1 or TRBD2 (6 bases each). V was trimmed by 5 bases and J by 0 bases, leaving 11 bases between them. The CDR3 consists of 14 residues. Germline-derived CDR1 and CDR2 are LNHDA and SQIVND (reference sequence). The chain's CDR3 is CASSSQGGSYEQYF. The CDR3 coding sequence is TGTGCCAGTAGTTCACAGGGAGGCTCCTACGAGCAGTACTTC.

In DNA form, the CDR3 reads TGTGCCACCAGTGATGTGACTAGTCCCTACGAGCAGTACTTC. Protein product: CATSDVTSPYEQYF. V usage is TRBV24-1 and J usage is TRBJ2-7; perhaps TRBD2 as D (6 bases). This CDR3 region has 14 residues. CDR1 KGHDR and CDR2 SFDVKD come from the germline V gene. Between the trimmed V and J ends, which lost 3 bases and 2 bases, there was a span of 10 bases.

The rearrangement joins TRBV20-1 to TRBJ2-7; the D gene is possibly TRBD1 (6 bases). The CDR3 consists of 11 residues. Germline V lookup: CDR1 DFQATT, CDR2 SNEGSKA (reference sequence). With 6 bases removed from V and 7 bases from J, the gap between germline ends came to 13 bases. CDR3 DNA sequence: TGCAGTGCCCGGACAGTTGATGAGCAGTACTTC. Protein sequence: CSARTVDEQYF.

This clone has more than one count but fewer than ten. The rearrangement links TRBV27 to TRBJ2-2, with TRBD2 matching over 10 bases. Germline CDR1 MNHEY, CDR2 SMNVEV (reference sequence). The CDR3 totals 18 residues. Trimming at V came to 3 bases and at J to 4 bases, leaving 11 bases not matched to a gene. Here the CDR3 reads CASSFRSPRTSGTGELFF. The CDR3 coding sequence is TGTGCCAGCAGTTTTCGTTCCCCCCGGACTAGCGGCACCGGGGAGCTGTTTTTT.

This clone appeared a single time. The rearrangement uses TRBV28 and TRBJ1-1; D call uncertain. CDR1 is MDHEN and CDR2 is SYDVKM in the germline V gene. V lost 1 base to trimming and J lost 6 bases, with 3 bases between them. There are 11 residues in the CDR3. The CDR3 loop reads CASSLSSEAFF. DNA of the CDR3: TGTGCCAGCAGTTTATCGTCTGAAGCTTTCTTT. Full variable domain (rest looked up from reference TRBV28 and TRBJ1-1): DVKVTQSSRYLVKRTGEKVFLECVQDMDHENMFWYRQDPGLGLRLIYFSYDVKMKEKGDIPEGYSVSREKKERFSLILESASTNQTSMYLCASSLSSEAFFGQGTRLTVV.

The chain employs TRBV15 and TRBJ1-2; no definite D call. This CDR3 region has 13 residues. Germline V CDR1 and CDR2: LNHNV, YYDKDF (reference sequence). Trimming took 0 bases from V and 5 from J, leaving 7 bases between them. CDR3 bases: TGTGCCACCAGCAGAGAGGGAGGGTATGGCTACACCTTC. Translating it yields CATSREGGYGYTF.

This clone came up once. This rearrangement joins TRBV9 to TRBJ1-1, with D possibly being TRBD1 (5 bases). V was clipped by 4 bases and J by 6 bases, with 19 bases between them. Germline V gene lookup returns CDR1 SGDLS and CDR2 YYNGEE. The CDR3 is 15 amino acids. This chain's CDR3 is CASSPDPGPQAEAFF. The DNA for the CDR3 is TGTGCCAGCAGCCCAGATCCGGGACCCCAAGCTGAAGCTTTCTTT.

This clone was seen only a few times. The V and J genes are TRBV27 and TRBJ1-1, with a tentative D call TRBD1 (5 bases). The germline V gene has CDR1 MNHEY and CDR2 SMNVEV (reference sequence). Trimming shortened V by 7 bases and J by 0 bases, and 15 bases separated the two germline ends. This CDR3 spans 15 amino acids. The CDR3 protein is CASKEHRNMNTEAFF. Here the CDR3 DNA reads TGTGCCAGCAAGGAGCACAGGAACATGAACACTGAAGCTTTCTTT.

The chain couples TRBV29-1 to TRBJ1-1; 7 bases agree with TRBD1. Germline lookup yields CDR1 SQVTM and CDR2 ANQGSEA. With 6 bases clipped from V and 4 bases from J, the junction kept 8 bases outside the gene matches. The length of the CDR3 is 13 residues. The CDR3 bases are TGCAGCGTCGTGACAGGGTCCGGCACTGAAGCTTTCTTT. Protein product: CSVVTGSGTEAFF.

The rearrangement joins TRBV4-2 to TRBJ2-7; TRBD2 matches 8 bases. With V trimmed by 0 bases and J by 7 bases, 11 bases remained unmatched. The length of the CDR3 is 16 residues. Germline loops: CDR1 LGHNA, CDR2 YNFKEQ. The DNA of the CDR3 is TGTGCCAGCAGCCAAGATGGGCAGCGGGGGACTTCAGAGCAGTACTTC. Amino acids: CASSQDGQRGTSEQYF.